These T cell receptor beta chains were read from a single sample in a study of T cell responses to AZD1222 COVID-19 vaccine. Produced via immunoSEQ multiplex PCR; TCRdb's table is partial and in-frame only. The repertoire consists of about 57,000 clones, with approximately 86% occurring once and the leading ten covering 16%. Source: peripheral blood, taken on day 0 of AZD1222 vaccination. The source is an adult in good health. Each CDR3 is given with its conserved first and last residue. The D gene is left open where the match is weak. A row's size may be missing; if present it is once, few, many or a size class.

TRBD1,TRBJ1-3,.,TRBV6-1,CASSDHLQGANTIYF,TGTGCCAGCAGTGACCATTTACAGGGGGCCAACACCATATATTTT
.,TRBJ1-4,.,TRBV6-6,CASSPKGGFNEKLFF,TGTGCCAGCAGCCCAAAGGGAGGGTTTAATGAAAAACTGTTTTTT
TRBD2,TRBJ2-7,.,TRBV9,CASSPTGTSDYEQYF,TGTGCCAGCAGCCCTACCGGGACTAGCGACTACGAGCAGTACTTC
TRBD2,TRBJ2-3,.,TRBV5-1,CASSPFLAGEATDTQYF,TGCGCCAGCAGCCCGTTCTTAGCGGGAGAAGCTACAGATACGCAGTATTTT
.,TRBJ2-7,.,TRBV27,CASSFTYRDEQYF,TGTGCCAGCAGTTTTACCTACAGGGACGAGCAGTACTTC
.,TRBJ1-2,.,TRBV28,CASSLGVVNYGYTF,TGTGCCAGCAGTTTGGGGGTTGTGAACTATGGCTACACCTTC
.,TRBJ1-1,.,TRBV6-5,CASSPHVGANTEAFF,TGTGCCAGCAGTCCACACGTTGGGGCGAACACTGAAGCTTTCTTT
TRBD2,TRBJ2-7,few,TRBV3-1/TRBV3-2,CASSQSSSGAIYEQYF,TGTGCCAGCAGCCAGTCATCTAGCGGGGCCATTTACGAGCAGTACTTC
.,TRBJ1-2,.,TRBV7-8,CASSLADRGGYGYTF,TGTGCCAGCAGCTTAGCGGATCGAGGTGGCTATGGCTACACCTTC
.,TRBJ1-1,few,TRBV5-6,CASGPPDLEAFF,TGTGCCAGCGGACCACCGGACCTGGAAGCTTTCTTT
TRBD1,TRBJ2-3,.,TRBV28,CASSLFELRQTGSTDTQYF,TGTGCCAGCAGTTTATTTGAGTTGCGGCAGACAGGGAGCACAGATACGCAGTATTTT
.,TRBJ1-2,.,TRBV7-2,CASSLDKLLGYGYTF,TGTGCCAGCAGCCTAGATAAGCTCTTGGGCTATGGCTACACCTTC
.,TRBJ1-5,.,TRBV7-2,CASSLGHYRAINQPQHF,TGTGCCAGCAGCTTAGGACATTACAGGGCGATTAATCAGCCCCAGCATTTT
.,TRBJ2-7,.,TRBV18,CASSPGGREQYF,TGTGCCAGCTCACCGGGTGGGCGAGAACAGTACTTC
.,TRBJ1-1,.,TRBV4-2,CASSQGDSGRWNTEAFF,TGTGCCAGCAGCCAAGGAGACAGTGGGCGGTGGAACACTGAAGCTTTCTTT
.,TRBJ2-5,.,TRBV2,CASSEETQYF,TGTGCCAGCAGTGAAGAGACCCAGTACTTC
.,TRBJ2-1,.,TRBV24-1,CATSVGSSYNEQFF,TGTGCCACCAGTGTCGGGAGCTCCTACAATGAGCAGTTCTTC
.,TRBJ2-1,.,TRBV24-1,CATMSYNEQFF,TGTGCCACCATGAGCTACAATGAGCAGTTCTTC
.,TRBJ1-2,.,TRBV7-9,CASSLIGYGYTF,TGTGCCAGCAGCTTAATCGGCTATGGCTACACCTTC
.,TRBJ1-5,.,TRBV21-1,CASSKGRTVRNQPQHF,TGTGCCAGCAGCAAAGGGAGGACAGTGCGCAATCAGCCCCAGCATTTT
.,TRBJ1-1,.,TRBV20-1,CSAPDTEAFF,TGCAGTGCCCCGGACACTGAAGCTTTCTTT
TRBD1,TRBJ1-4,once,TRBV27,CASSSVRLQRTGGGTNEKLFF,TGTGCCAGCAGTTCGGTCCGACTACAGAGGACAGGGGGCGGAACTAATGAAAAACTGTTTTTT
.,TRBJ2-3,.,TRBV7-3,CASSFGGTDTQYF,TGTGCCAGCAGCTTTGGGGGCACAGATACGCAGTATTTT
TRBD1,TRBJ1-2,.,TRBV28,CASRLTGVGSGYTF,TGTGCCAGCAGACTAACAGGGGTTGGTAGTGGCTACACCTTC
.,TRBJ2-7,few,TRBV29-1,CSVDRVYEQYF,TGCAGCGTTGACAGGGTTTACGAGCAGTACTTC
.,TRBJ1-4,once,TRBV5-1,CASSSQGGVGEKLFF,TGCGCCAGCAGCTCCCAGGGCGGTGTTGGTGAAAAACTGTTTTTT
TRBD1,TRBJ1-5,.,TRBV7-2,CASSRTGDDQPQHF,TGTGCCAGCAGCAGGACAGGGGATGATCAGCCCCAGCATTTT
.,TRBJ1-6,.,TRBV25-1,CASSEYRSNSPLHF,TGTGCCAGCAGTGAATACAGATCTAATTCACCCCTCCACTTT
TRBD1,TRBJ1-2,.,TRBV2,CASSRDSNYGYTF,TGTGCCAGCAGTCGGGACAGTAACTATGGCTACACCTTC